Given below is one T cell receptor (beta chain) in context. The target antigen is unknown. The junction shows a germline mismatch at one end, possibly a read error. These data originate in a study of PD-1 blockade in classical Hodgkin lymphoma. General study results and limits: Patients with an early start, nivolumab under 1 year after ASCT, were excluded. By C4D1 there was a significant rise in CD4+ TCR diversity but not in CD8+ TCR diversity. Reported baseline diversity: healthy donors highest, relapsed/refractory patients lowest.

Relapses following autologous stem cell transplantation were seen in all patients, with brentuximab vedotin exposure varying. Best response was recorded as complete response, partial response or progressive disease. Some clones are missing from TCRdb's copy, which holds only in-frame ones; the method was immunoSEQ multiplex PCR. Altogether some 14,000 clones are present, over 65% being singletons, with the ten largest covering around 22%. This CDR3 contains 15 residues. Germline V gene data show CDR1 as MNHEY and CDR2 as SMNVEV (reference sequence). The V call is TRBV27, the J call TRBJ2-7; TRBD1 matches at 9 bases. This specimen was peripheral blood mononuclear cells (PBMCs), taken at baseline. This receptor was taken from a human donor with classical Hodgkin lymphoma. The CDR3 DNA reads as TGTGCCAGCAGTCGCACCGGGACAGGGTCCTTCGAGCAGTACTTC. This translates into CASSRTGTGSFEQYF.